These 26 T cell receptor beta chains were sequenced from one sample in a study of response to subunit inactivated influenza vaccine. TCRdb fed the RT-PCR reads into MiXCR, producing one record per CDR3 protein. The profile shows roughly 540,000 distinct CDR3 sequences, approximately 22% of them singletons. The same data also went into a second study, on T cells expressing NK-cell markers. That work contributes: For TCR beta, cDNA was produced by 5'RACE template switching with UMIs.

This specimen consisted of CD4+ T cells sorted from PBMCs, obtained 12 days after vaccination. All receptors derive from a man aged 45 to 65 who received an inactivated influenza vaccine.

There are a few counts of this clonotype. The J gene is TRBJ2-5, the V gene TRBV6-1; 7 nucleotides agree with TRBD1. With V trimmed by 6 bases and J by 5 bases, 9 bases remained unmatched. The CDR3 has 14 residues. Germline values: CDR1 MNHNS, CDR2 SASEGT. CDR3 region: CASRKQGFDETQYF. CDR3 nucleotides: TGTGCCAGCAGAAAACAGGGGTTTGACGAGACCCAGTACTTC.

A few counts support this clonotype. The chain couples TRBV7-8 to TRBJ2-1, with D hard to call. Trimming shortened V by 1 base and J by 9 bases, and 13 bases separated the two germline ends. The CDR3 consists of 14 residues. Looked up from germline, CDR1 is SGHVS and CDR2 is FQNEAQ. The CDR3: CASSLDVRRLEQFF. The CDR3 coding sequence is TGTGCCAGCAGCTTAGACGTTAGGCGCCTTGAGCAGTTCTTC.

The table lists this clonotype with a few counts. The rearrangement joins TRBV20-1 to TRBJ2-5, with D perhaps being TRBD1 or TRBD2 (5 bases each). The length of the CDR3 is 12 residues. Per the germline V gene, CDR1 is DFQATT and CDR2 is SNEGSKA (reference sequence). V lost 3 bases and J 3 bases, leaving 8 bases between the germline ends. CDR3 nucleotides: TGCAGTGCTAGGGGGACGAAAGAGACCCAGTACTTC. It is translated as CSARGTKETQYF.

The rearrangement links TRBV5-1 to TRBJ2-2, with 12 bases aligning to TRBD2. The V segment lost 3 bases and the J segment 5 bases; nucleotides outside the gene matches: 5. The CDR3 is made up of 16 amino acids. Looked up from germline, CDR1 is SGHRS and CDR2 is YFSETQ. CDR3: CASSSGLAGRTGELFF. CDR3 bases: TGCGCCAGCAGCTCAGGACTAGCGGGACGGACCGGGGAGCTGTTTTTT.

This clonotype has only a few counts. V is TRBV5-1 and J is TRBJ1-2, with D maybe TRBD1 (6 bases). This CDR3 is built from 15 residues. V dropped 0 bases and J dropped 3 bases, with 12 bases sitting between them. CDR1 is SGHRS, CDR2 YFSETQ, per germline. The CDR3 DNA follows: TGCGCCAGCAGCTTGGGGACAGAGCCTTACTATGGCTACACCTTC. As protein: CASSLGTEPYYGYTF.

V is TRBV19 and J is TRBJ2-1; no clear D gene. Germline lookup yields CDR1 LNHDA and CDR2 SQIVND (reference sequence). V was trimmed by 3 bases and J by 9 bases, leaving 12 bases between them. The CDR3 totals 13 residues. CDR3 in DNA: TGTGCCAGTAGTATTGTACTTTATACTGAGCAGTTCTTC. As protein: CASSIVLYTEQFF.

CDR3 region: CASSFWADTQYF. The DNA of the CDR3 is TGTGCCAGCAGTTTTTGGGCAGATACGCAGTATTTT. The J gene is TRBJ2-3, the V gene TRBV12-3 or TRBV12-4; D uncertain. The CDR3 runs to 12 residues. V was cut by 3 bases and J by 4 bases, with 5 bases left in between.

The CDR3 is CSARDHLGYGYTF. CDR3 in DNA: TGCAGTGCTAGAGATCACTTAGGATATGGCTACACCTTC. The V and J genes are TRBV20-1 and TRBJ1-2; D call uncertain. V was shortened by 0 bases and J by 5 bases, with 10 bases between the two germline ends. CDR1 DFQATT and CDR2 SNEGSKA come from the germline V gene (reference sequence). The CDR3 loop spans 13 amino acids.

The chain carries TRBV29-1 and TRBJ2-3, with 8 positions matching TRBD1. With V trimmed by 4 bases and J by 6 bases, 6 bases remained unmatched. In germline, CDR1 is SQVTM, CDR2 ANQGSEA. CDR3 length: 13 amino acids. For the CDR3, the DNA is TGCAGCGTTGGGGACAGGACCGCCGATACGCAGTATTTT. Its protein is CSVGDRTADTQYF.

V usage is TRBV11-2 and J usage is TRBJ2-1, with 8 bases identical to TRBD2. The CDR3 sequence is 15 residues long. Trimming took 5 bases from V and 8 from J; bases not matched to a gene: 11. Germline CDR1 and CDR2: SGHAT and FQNNGV. The DNA for the CDR3 is TGTGCCAGCAGCCCCCCCGGGAGGGCCCCCTATGAGCAGTTCTTC. Translated, it gives CASSPPGRAPYEQFF.

Of note for this clonotype: This may come from a read error, since a much larger clone is one base off. The J gene is TRBJ1-4, the V gene TRBV6-5; D is unresolved. Germline V lookup: CDR1 MNHEY, CDR2 SVGAGI. The CDR3 is 14 amino acids. Trimming shortened V by 2 bases and J by 7 bases, and 11 bases separated the two germline ends. The CDR3 bases are TGTGCCAGCAGTTACAGGTGCAGCGGTGAAAAACTGTTTTTT. Translating gives CASSYRCSGEKLFF.

This clonotype was seen repeatedly, ten times or more. V is TRBV18 and J is TRBJ1-1; D is ambiguous. The CDR3 spans 13 residues. The germline V gene has CDR1 KGHSH and CDR2 LQKENI. V lost 1 base to trimming and J lost 2 bases, with 5 bases between them. CDR3 region: CASSPQVNTEAFF. DNA for the CDR3: TGTGCCAGCTCACCACAGGTTAACACTGAAGCTTTCTTT.

The chain links TRBV5-1 to TRBJ2-7; 9 nucleotides match TRBD1. The V gene end was trimmed by 5 bases and the J gene end by 1 base; junction bases not matched to a gene: 13. CDR3 length: 17 residues. Germline values: CDR1 SGHRS, CDR2 YFSETQ. The CDR3 coding sequence is TGCGCCAGCAGTCAGCACGGGGGCGGGACAGGGTCCTACGAGCAGTACTTC. It encodes CASSQHGGGTGSYEQYF.

DNA for the CDR3: TGTGCCAGCAGCCAAGAAGTAGGCAGGGGCACTGAAGCTTTCTTT. Its protein product is CASSQEVGRGTEAFF. This rearrangement joins TRBV4-2 to TRBJ1-1; D possibly corresponds to TRBD1 (6 bases). This CDR3 spans 15 amino acids. Trimming pared 0 bases from V and 4 bases from J, leaving 12 bases between. Germline V gene sequence: CDR1 LGHNA, CDR2 YNFKEQ.

The V call is TRBV4-1, the J call TRBJ2-2; the match to TRBD1 covers 12 bases. Germline loops: CDR1 MGHRA, CDR2 YSYEKL. The CDR3 totals 18 residues. V shed 4 bases, J shed 6 bases, and the junction held 12 bases outside the gene matches. For the CDR3, the DNA is TGCGCCAGCAGCCGACAAACCCGGGACAGGGGGCGGTCCGGGGAGCTGTTTTTT. Translated, it gives CASSRQTRDRGRSGELFF.

The chain couples TRBV10-3 to TRBJ2-7; no reliable D call. V was clipped by 3 bases and J by 1 base, with 7 bases between them. CDR3 length equals 13 residues. Germline assignment: CDR1 ENHRY and CDR2 SYGVKD. CDR3 protein: CAISDRTSYEQYF. For the CDR3, the DNA is TGTGCCATCAGTGATCGGACGTCCTACGAGCAGTACTTC.

This clonotype turned up a few times. The gene calls are TRBV6-2 or TRBV6-3 and TRBJ2-1; the match to TRBD2 covers 13 bases. In germline, CDR1 is MNHEY, CDR2 SVGEGT. This CDR3 has 15 residues. V dropped 4 bases and J dropped 7; count of bases not matched to a gene: 4. CDR3 region: CASSSTSGRTNEQFF. In nucleotides, the CDR3 is TGTGCCAGCAGTTCGACTAGCGGGAGGACTAATGAGCAGTTCTTC.

The chain combines TRBV3-1 with TRBJ2-1; D is possibly TRBD2 (6 bases). The V gene lost 5 bases and the J gene lost 9 bases, with 23 bases spanning the gap. Germline CDR1 and CDR2: LGHDT and YNNKEL (reference sequence). This CDR3 spans 16 amino acids. CDR3 DNA: TGTGCCAGCAGCGAGCTTAGCGGACACTCGGTGGGTGAGCAGTTCTTC. It is translated as CASSELSGHSVGEQFF.

The rearrangement joins TRBV20-1 to TRBJ2-5; a possible D gene is TRBD1 (6 bases). The CDR3 spans 16 residues. Looked up from germline, CDR1 is DFQATT and CDR2 is SNEGSKA (reference sequence). Trimming cost V 2 bases and J 2 bases, with 18 bases left between them. The CDR3 loop is CSARTPAGQFQETQYF. In nucleotides, the CDR3 is TGCAGTGCTAGAACCCCAGCAGGACAGTTTCAAGAGACCCAGTACTTC.

The CDR3 sequence is CAWGTAGTIHNEQFF. CDR3 DNA: TGTGCCTGGGGAACAGCTGGGACTATTCACAATGAGCAGTTCTTC. The gene calls are TRBV30 and TRBJ2-1, with 7 positions matching TRBD2. V gave up 5 bases and J gave up 5 bases; unmatched junction bases: 12. Germline V gives CDR1 GTSNPN, CDR2 SVGIG (reference sequence). CDR3 length: 15 residues.

This clonotype appeared a few times. The chain combines TRBV5-1 with TRBJ2-7, with 7 positions matching TRBD1. Per the germline V gene, CDR1 is SGHRS and CDR2 is YFSETQ. CDR3 length equals 14 residues. V shed 4 bases and J 6 bases; nucleotides not matched to a gene: 10. The CDR3 spells CASSDRQGSGEQYF. The CDR3 DNA is TGCGCCAGCAGCGATCGACAGGGCTCTGGCGAGCAGTACTTC.

This clonotype was seen more than once but under ten times. The gene calls are TRBV5-5 and TRBJ2-7; tentatively, D is TRBD2 (6 bases). The V end lost 3 bases, the J end lost 2 bases, and 18 bases lay between the germline ends. Germline V gene data show CDR1 as SGHKS and CDR2 as YYEKEE (reference sequence). This CDR3 region has 16 residues. The CDR3 bases are TGTGCCAGCAGCTGGGGGAGTTCTAGCGAAACCTACGAGCAGTACTTC. Translation: CASSWGSSSETYEQYF.

This clonotype appeared many times. CDR3 in DNA: TGTGCCAGCAGTTTAGGTCCAGGGAAATCCTACGAGCAGTACTTC. Translated: CASSLGPGKSYEQYF. The rearrangement links TRBV12-3 or TRBV12-4 to TRBJ2-7; weak D call: TRBD1 (5 bases). The CDR3 consists of 15 residues. With 1 base removed from V and 1 base from J, the gap between germline ends came to 11 bases.

This clonotype was observed once. The chain combines TRBV18 with TRBJ2-2; 11 bases line up with TRBD2. The J segment lost 4 bases and the V segment lost 0 bases, leaving 4 bases of the junction unmatched. Germline V gene data show CDR1 as KGHSH and CDR2 as LQKENI. The CDR3 sequence is 17 residues long. This CDR3 reads CASSPPGTSGTTGELFF. The CDR3 region has the DNA TGTGCCAGCTCACCACCCGGGACTAGCGGAACCACCGGGGAGCTGTTTTTT. Drawing the rest from reference TRBV18 and TRBJ2-2, the complete variable domain is NAGVMQNPRHLVRRRGQEARLRCSPMKGHSHVYWYRQLPEEGLKFMVYLQKENIIDESGMPKERFSAEFPKEGPSILRIQQVVRGDSAAYFCASSPPGTSGTTGELFFGEGSRLTVL.

This chain links TRBV11-2 with TRBJ2-3, with D uncertain. The germline gives CDR1 SGHAT, CDR2 FQNNGV. The CDR3 length is 12 residues. V was cut by 5 bases and J by 3 bases, with 6 bases left in between. The DNA for the CDR3 is TGTGCCAGCAGCCATTATACAGATACGCAGTATTTT. This sequence encodes CASSHYTDTQYF.

The chain joins TRBV9 to TRBJ2-1; D perhaps matches TRBD2 (5 bases). CDR3 length: 16 residues. Germline V gene sequence: CDR1 SGDLS, CDR2 YYNGEE. Trimming shortened V by 0 bases and J by 0 bases, and 10 bases separated the two germline ends. The CDR3: CASSVGGGGSYNEQFF. The CDR3 region has the DNA TGTGCCAGCAGCGTAGGAGGTGGAGGCTCCTACAATGAGCAGTTCTTC.